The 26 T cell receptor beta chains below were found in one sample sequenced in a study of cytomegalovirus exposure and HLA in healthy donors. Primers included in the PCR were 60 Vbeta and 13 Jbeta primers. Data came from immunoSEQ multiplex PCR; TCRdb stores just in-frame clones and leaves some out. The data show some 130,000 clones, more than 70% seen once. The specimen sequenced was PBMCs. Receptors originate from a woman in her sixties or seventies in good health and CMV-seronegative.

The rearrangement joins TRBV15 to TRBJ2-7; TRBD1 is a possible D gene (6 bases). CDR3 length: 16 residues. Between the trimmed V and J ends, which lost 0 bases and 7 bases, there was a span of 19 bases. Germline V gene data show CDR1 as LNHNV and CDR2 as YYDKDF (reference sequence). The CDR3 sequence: CATSRDASSRGWEQYF. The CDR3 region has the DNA TGTGCCACCAGCAGAGATGCGTCCTCCAGGGGTTGGGAGCAGTACTTC. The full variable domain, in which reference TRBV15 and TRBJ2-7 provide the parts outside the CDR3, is DAMVIQNPRYQVTQFGKPVTLSCSQTLNHNVMYWYQQKSSQAPKLLFHYYDKDFNNEADTPDNFQSRRPNTSFCFLDIRSPGLGDTAMYLCATSRDASSRGWEQYFGPGTRLTVT.

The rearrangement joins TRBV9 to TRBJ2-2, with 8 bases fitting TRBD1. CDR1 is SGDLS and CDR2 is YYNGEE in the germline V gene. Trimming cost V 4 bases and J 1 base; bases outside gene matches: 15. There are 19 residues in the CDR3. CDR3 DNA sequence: TGTGCCAGCAGCTCCCGAGGGGGGCGGACAGGGCGGAACACCGGGGAGCTGTTTTTT. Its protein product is CASSSRGGRTGRNTGELFF.

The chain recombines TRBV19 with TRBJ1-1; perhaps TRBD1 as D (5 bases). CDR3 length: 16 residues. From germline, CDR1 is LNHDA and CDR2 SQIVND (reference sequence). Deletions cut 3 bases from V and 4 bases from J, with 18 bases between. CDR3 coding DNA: TGTGCCAGTAGTATCCCGCTTGGGGGGGGTTTCACTGAAGCTTTCTTT. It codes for CASSIPLGGGFTEAFF.

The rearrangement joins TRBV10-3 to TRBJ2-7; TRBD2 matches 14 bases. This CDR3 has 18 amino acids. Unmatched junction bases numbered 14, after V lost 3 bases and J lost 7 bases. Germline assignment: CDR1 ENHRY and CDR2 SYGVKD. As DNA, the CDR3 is TGTGCCATCAGTGACCTTGCCGGACTAGCGGGAGGACGGAGGGAGCAGTACTTC. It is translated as CAISDLAGLAGGRREQYF.

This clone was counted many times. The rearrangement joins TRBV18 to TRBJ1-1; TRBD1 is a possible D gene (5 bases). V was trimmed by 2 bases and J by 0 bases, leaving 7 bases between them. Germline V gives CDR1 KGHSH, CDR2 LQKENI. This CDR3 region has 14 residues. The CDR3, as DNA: TGTGCCAGCTCACCAGACAGATTGAACACTGAAGCTTTCTTT. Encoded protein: CASSPDRLNTEAFF.

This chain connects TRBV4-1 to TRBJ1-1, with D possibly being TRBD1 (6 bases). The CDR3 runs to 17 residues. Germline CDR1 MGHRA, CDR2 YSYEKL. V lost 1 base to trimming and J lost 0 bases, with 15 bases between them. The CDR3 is CASSQGAARGLNTEAFF. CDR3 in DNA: TGCGCCAGCAGCCAAGGAGCGGCCAGGGGCTTGAACACTGAAGCTTTCTTT.

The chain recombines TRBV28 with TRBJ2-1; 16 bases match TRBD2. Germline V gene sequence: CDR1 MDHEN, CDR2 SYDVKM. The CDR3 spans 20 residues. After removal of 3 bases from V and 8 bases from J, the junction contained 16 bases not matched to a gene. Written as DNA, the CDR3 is TGTGCCAGCAGTTTCCCAGGGACTAGCGGGAGGGCCCACCTCATCTATGAGCAGTTCTTC. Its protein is CASSFPGTSGRAHLIYEQFF.

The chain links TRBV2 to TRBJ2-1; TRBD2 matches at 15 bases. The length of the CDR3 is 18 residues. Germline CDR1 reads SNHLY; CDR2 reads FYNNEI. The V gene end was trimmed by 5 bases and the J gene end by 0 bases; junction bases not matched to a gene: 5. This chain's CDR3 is CASSPGTSGGPSYNEQFF. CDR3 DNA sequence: TGTGCCAGCAGTCCAGGGACTAGCGGGGGGCCCTCCTACAATGAGCAGTTCTTC.

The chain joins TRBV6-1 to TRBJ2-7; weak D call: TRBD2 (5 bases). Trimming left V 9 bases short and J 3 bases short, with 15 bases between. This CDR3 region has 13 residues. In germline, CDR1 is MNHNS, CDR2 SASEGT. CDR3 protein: CASKRTGYYEQYF. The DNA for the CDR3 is TGTGCCAGTAAACGGACGGGGTACTACGAGCAGTACTTC.

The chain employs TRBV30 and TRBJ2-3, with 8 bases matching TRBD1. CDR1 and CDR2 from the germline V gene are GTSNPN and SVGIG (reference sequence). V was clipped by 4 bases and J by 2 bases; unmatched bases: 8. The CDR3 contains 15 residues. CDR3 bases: TGTGCCTGGAATGGACCGGGACAGGTCACAGATACGCAGTATTTT. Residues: CAWNGPGQVTDTQYF.

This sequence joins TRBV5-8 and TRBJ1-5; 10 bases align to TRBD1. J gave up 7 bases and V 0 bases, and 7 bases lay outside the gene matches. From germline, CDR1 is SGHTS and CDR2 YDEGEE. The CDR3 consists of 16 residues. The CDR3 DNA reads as TGTGCCAGCAGCTTGGCCGGACAGGGGGGAAGCCAGCCCCAGCATTTT. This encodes CASSLAGQGGSQPQHF.

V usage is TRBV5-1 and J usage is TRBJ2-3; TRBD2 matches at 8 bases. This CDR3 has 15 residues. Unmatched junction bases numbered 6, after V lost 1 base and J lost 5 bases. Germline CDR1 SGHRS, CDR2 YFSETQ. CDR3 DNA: TGCGCCAGCAGCTTGCGGGGGGGCGTCGGAGATACGCAGTATTTT. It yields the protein CASSLRGGVGDTQYF.

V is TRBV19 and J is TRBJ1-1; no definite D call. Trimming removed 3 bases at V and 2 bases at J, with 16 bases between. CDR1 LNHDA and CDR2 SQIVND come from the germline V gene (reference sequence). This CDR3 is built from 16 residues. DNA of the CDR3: TGTGCCAGTAGTATTTACCCTCAGGAGGTAAACACTGAAGCTTTCTTT. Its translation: CASSIYPQEVNTEAFF.

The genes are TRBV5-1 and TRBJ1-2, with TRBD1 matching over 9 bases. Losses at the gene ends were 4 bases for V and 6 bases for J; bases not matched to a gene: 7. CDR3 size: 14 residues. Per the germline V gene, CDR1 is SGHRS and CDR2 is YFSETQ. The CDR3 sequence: CASSRPGQGDGYTF. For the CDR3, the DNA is TGCGCCAGCAGCCGCCCGGGACAGGGTGATGGCTACACCTTC. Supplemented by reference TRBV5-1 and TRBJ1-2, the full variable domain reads KAGVTQTPRYLIKTRGQQVTLSCSPISGHRSVSWYQQTPGQGLQFLFEYFSETQRNKGNFPGRFSGRQFSNSRSEMNVSTLELGDSALYLCASSRPGQGDGYTFGSGTRLTVV.

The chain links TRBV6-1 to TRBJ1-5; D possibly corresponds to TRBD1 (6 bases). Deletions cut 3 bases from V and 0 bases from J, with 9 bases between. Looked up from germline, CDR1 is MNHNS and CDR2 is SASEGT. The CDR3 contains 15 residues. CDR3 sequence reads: CASSDLGGSNQPQHF. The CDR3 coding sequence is TGTGCCAGCAGTGACTTAGGGGGTAGCAATCAGCCCCAGCATTTT.

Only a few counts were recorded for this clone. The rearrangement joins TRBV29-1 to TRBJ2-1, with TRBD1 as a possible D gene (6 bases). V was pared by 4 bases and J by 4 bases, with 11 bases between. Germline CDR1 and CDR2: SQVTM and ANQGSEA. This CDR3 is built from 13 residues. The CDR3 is CSVVGDTYNEQFF. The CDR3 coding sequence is TGCAGCGTTGTGGGGGACACGTACAATGAGCAGTTCTTC.

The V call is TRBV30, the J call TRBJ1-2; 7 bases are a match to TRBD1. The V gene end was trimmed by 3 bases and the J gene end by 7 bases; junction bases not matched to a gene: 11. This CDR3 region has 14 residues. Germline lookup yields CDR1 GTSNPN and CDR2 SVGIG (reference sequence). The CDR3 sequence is CAWRGQGDRSGYTF. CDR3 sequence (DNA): TGTGCCTGGAGGGGGCAGGGGGATAGGTCTGGCTACACCTTC.

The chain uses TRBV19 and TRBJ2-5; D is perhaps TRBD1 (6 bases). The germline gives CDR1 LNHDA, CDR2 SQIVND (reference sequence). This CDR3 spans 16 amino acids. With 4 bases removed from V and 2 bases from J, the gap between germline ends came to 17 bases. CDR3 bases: TGTGCCAGTAGTACCCTCCCGACAGGAATGCAAGAGACCCAGTACTTC. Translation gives CASSTLPTGMQETQYF.

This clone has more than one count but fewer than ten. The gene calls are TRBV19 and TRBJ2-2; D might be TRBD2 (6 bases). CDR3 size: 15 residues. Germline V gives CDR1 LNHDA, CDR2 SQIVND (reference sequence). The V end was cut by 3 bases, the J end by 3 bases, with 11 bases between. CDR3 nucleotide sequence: TGTGCCAGTAGTATTTCGGGGGTTGACACCGGGGAGCTGTTTTTT. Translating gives CASSISGVDTGELFF.

CDR3 in amino acids: CASSKDRWKLAGAYNEQFF. The DNA for the CDR3 is TGTGCCAGCAGCAAAGATAGATGGAAGCTAGCGGGAGCCTACAATGAGCAGTTCTTC. This chain connects TRBV7-6 to TRBJ2-1, with TRBD2 matching 10 bases. Losses at the gene ends were 5 bases for V and 2 bases for J; bases not matched to a gene: 15. The CDR3 sequence is 19 residues long. The germline gives CDR1 SGHVS, CDR2 FNYEAQ.

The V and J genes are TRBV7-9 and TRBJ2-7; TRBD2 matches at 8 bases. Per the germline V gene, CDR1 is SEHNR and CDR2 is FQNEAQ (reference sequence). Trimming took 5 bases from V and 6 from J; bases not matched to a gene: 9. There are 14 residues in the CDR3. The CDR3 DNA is TGTGCCAGCAGCCCTCCGGGGGGGGATCCCGAGCAGTACTTC. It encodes CASSPPGGDPEQYF. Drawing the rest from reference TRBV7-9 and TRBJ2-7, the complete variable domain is DTGVSQNPRHKITKRGQNVTFRCDPISEHNRLYWYRQTLGQGPEFLTYFQNEAQLEKSRLLSDRFSAERPKGSFSTLEIQRTEQGDSAMYLCASSPPGGDPEQYFGPGTRLTVT.

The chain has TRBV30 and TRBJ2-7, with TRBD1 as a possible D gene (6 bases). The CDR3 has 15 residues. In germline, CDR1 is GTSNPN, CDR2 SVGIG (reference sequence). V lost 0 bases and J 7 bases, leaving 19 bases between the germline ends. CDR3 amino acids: CAWSVPGAGMGEQYF. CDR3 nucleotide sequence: TGTGCCTGGAGTGTCCCAGGGGCAGGGATGGGAGAGCAGTACTTC.

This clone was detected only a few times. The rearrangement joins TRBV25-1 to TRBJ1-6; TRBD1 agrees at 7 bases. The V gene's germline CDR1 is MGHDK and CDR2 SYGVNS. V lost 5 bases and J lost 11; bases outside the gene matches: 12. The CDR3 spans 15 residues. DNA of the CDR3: TGTGCCAGCAGTTCCTACAGGGGCGGGACTGCACCCCTCCACTTT. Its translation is CASSSYRGGTAPLHF.

The CDR3 sequence: CASSFTLGGGGNTEAFF. CDR3 DNA: TGTGCCAGCAGTTTCACTTTAGGAGGGGGCGGGAACACTGAAGCTTTCTTT. This sequence joins TRBV28 and TRBJ1-1; 7 bases map to TRBD1. Looked up from germline, CDR1 is MDHEN and CDR2 is SYDVKM. The CDR3 has 17 amino acids. The junction had 11 bases not matched to a gene; V was cut back by 3 bases and J by 1 base.

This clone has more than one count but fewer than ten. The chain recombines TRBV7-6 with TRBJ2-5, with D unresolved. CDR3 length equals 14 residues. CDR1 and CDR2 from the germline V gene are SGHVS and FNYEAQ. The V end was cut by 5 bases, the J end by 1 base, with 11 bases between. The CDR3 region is CASSGPLAQETQYF. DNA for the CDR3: TGTGCCAGCAGCGGGCCGTTGGCCCAAGAGACCCAGTACTTC.

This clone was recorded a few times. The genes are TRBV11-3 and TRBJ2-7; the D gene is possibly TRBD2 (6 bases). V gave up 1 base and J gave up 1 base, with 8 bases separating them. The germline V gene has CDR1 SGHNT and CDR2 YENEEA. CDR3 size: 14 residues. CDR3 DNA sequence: TGTGCCAGCAGCTTAGGGCGGGGATCCTACGAGCAGTACTTC. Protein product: CASSLGRGSYEQYF. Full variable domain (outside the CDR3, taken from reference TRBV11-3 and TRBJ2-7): EAGVVQSPRYKIIEKKQPVAFWCNPISGHNTLYWYLQNLGQGPELLIRYENEEAVDDSQLPKDRFSAERLKGVDSTLKIQPAELGDSAVYLCASSLGRGSYEQYFGPGTRLTVT.